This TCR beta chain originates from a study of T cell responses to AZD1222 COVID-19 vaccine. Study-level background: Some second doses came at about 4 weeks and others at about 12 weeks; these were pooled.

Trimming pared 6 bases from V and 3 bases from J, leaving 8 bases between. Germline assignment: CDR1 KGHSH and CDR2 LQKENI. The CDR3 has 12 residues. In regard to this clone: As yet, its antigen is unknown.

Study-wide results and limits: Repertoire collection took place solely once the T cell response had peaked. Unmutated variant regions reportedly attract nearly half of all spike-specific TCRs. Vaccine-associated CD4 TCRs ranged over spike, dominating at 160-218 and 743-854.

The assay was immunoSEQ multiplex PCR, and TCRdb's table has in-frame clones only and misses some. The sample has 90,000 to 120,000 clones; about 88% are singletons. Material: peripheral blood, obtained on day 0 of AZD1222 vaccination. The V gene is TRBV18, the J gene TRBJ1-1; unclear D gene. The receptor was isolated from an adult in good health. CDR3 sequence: CASSREYTEAFF. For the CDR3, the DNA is TGTGCCAGCTCTCGAGAATACACTGAAGCTTTCTTT. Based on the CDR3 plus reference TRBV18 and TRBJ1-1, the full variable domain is NAGVMQNPRHLVRRRGQEARLRCSPMKGHSHVYWYRQLPEEGLKFMVYLQKENIIDESGMPKERFSAEFPKEGPSILRIQQVVRGDSAAYFCASSREYTEAFFGQGTRLTVV.